The T cell receptor beta chain described here comes from a study of blood T cells in healthy people across ages. Germline CDR1 and CDR2: LGHDT and YNNKEL (reference sequence). The CDR3 has 14 amino acids. Trimming took off 4 bases at V and 1 base at J, with 10 bases between the two ends. Study-wide results and limits: Older individuals had lower TCR beta diversity per million T cells (the decline was roughly linear).

The authors ran a second PCR of roughly 6 to 12 cycles using a sample-barcoded 5' primer and a J-beta primer mix. Every cDNA was tagged by a template-switch adaptor with 12 random nucleotides. TCRdb itself ran the 5' RACE reads through MiXCR, one entry per CDR3 protein. The data show about 540,000 distinct CDR3 sequences, about 25% seen once. This clonotype was observed many times. Its antigen is undetermined. These data also featured in a second study, about T cells of mothers and their children. That work contributes: A few healthy Caucasian mothers gave samples, and so did their six children.

Input material: blood. This receptor was identified in a boy aged 5-17 years in good health. The genes are TRBV3-1 and TRBJ2-5; weak D call: TRBD2 (5 bases). CDR3 region: CASSRRSGQETQYF. The CDR3 nucleotides read TGTGCCAGCAGCCGCCGGAGCGGCCAAGAGACCCAGTACTTC.